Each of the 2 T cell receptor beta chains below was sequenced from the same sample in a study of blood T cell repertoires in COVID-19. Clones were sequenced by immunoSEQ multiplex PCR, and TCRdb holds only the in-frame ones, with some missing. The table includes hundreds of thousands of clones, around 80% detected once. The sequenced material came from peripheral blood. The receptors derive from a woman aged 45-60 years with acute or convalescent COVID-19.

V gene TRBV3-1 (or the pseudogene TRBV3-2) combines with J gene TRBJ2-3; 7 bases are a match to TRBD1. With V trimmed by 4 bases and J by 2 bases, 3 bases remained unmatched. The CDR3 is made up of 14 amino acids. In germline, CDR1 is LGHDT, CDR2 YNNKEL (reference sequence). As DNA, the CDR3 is TGTGCCAGCAGCCCGGGACAGCCCACAGATACGCAGTATTTT. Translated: CASSPGQPTDTQYF.

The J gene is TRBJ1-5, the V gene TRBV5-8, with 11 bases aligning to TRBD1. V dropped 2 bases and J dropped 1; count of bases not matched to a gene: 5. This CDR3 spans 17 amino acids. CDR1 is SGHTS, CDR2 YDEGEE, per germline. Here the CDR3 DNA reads TGTGCCAGCAGCTTCTGGACAGGGGGCATCAGCAATCAGCCCCAGCATTTT. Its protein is CASSFWTGGISNQPQHF.